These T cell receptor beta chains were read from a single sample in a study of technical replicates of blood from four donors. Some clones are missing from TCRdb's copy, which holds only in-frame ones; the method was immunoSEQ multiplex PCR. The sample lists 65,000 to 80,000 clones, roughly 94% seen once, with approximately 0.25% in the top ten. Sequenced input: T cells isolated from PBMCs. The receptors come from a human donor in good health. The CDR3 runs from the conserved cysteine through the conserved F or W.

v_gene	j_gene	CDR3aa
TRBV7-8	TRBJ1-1	CASSLLYRDRGRDTEAFF
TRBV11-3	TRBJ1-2	CASSLSLGVDGYTF
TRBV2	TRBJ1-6	CASMSQGNSPLHF
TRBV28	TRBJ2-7	CASRRDSHEQYF
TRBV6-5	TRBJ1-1	CASIRSRGATEAFF
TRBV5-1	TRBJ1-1	CASSSRTGNTEAFF
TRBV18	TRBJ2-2	CASSPGSGLAIWTGELFF
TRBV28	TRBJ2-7	CASVSGQSSYEQYF
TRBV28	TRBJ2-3	CASSLGQGSTDTQYF
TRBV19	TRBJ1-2	CASSIHRAYGYTF
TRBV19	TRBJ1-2	CATSPGQGYGYTF
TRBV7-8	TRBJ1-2	CASSLGGQSLNYGYTF
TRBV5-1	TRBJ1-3	CASSLVYRTAGGTIYF
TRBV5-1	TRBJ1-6	CASSLQGGSSYNSPLHF
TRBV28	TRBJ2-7	CASAVLGQGSYEQYF
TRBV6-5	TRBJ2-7	CASMGTDSYEQYF
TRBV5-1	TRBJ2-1	CASRGTANNEQFF
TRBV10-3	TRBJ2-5	CAISRLFRGEGTQYF
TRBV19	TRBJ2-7	CASSWSWGPYEQYF
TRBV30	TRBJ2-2	CAWRGVTGTANTGELFF
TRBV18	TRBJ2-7	CASSPSRVVGTSATYEQYF
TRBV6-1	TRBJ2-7	CASSEYTRGGTYSEQYF
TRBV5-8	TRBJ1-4	CASSLADILATNEKLFF
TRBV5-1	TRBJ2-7	CASSPTGARHEQYF
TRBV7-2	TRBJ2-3	CASRSTGVDTQYF
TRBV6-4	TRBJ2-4	CASSDITSGIAKNIQYF
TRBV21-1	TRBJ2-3	CASSKVGLAGGCTDTQYF
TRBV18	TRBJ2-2	CASSLLTGAHTGELFF
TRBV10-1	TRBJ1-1	CASSEAILNTEAFF
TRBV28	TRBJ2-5	CASSFPGTASKETQYF
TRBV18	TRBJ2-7	CASSPGPRTSLVHEQYF
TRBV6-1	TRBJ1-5	CASSEREGYPQHF
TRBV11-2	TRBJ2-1	CASGKTSSLEQFF
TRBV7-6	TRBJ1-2	CASSPRSHSDSGYTF
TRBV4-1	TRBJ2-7	CASSQAGPYEQYF
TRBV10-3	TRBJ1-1	CAITSPKNTEAFF
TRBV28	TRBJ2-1	CASSLGLAGVNEQFF